The TCR beta chain under discussion was sequenced for a study of control samples from healthy donors and cancer patients (dated by TCRdb to the early 2020s). Notes on this clone: Its antigen is not yet known. Per-base qualities were not stored, and no clone one base away is much larger.

Library creation used the immunoSEQ multiplex PCR assay. TCRdb limited this immuneACCESS table to in-frame rearrangements with V and J called. A share of clones is missing; checked studies link under half to unresolved V genes, and the rest is unexplained. The sample profile shows about 150,000 clones; 89% of them were found once. Of the sample, more than 4% is held by the ten largest clones. Compared with germline, V lacks 6 bases and J lacks 0 bases; bases without a gene match: 5. The CDR3 holds 15 amino acids from the cysteine to the phenylalanine. The kept DNA is CDR3 alone, 45 bases in frame from the first base. CDR1 and CDR2 are drawn from the germline V gene: WSHSY, SAAADI.

The sequence derives from a man aged 25 to 40 in good health. The V gene is TRBV10-2 and the J gene is TRBJ1-1, with 9 bases matching TRBD1. The material sequenced was blood. The nucleotide sequence reads TGCGCCAGCAGAGAGACAGGGGGTTTGAACACTGAAGCTTTCTTT. It codes for CASRETGGLNTEAFF.